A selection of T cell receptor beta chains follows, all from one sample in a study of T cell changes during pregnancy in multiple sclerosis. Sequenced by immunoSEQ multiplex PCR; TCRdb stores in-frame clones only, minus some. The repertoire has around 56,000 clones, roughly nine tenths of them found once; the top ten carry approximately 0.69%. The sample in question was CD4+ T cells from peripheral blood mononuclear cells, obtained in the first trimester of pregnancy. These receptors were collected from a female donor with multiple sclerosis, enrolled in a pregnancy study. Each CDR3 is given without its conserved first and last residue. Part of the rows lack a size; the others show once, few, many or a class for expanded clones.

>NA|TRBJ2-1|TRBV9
ASSVEGQGAREQF
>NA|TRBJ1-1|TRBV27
ASSFTRTGLNTEAF
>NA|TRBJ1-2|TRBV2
ATNGGQGNYGYT
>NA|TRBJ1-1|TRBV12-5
ASGDTTSRVEAF
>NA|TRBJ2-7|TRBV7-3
ASSLGGVAGGGEQY
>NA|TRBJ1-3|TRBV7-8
ASSFGLAGNTIY
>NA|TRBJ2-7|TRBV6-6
ASSYRQDEQY
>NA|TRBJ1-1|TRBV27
ASSRDSLNTEAF
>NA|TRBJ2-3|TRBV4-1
ASSQVSSSTDTQY
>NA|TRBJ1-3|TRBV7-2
ASSQHRQLTGSANTIY
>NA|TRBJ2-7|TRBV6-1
ASSVARYEQY
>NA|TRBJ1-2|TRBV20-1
SAQGYGYT
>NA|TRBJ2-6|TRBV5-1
ASSLVSGGVRNSGANVLT
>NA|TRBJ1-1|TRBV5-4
ASSLGTGIVNTEAF
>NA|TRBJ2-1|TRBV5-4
ASSLVVYNEQF
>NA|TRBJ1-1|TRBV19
ASTPGTPLGTEAF
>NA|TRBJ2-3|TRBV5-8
ASSFEATGAGRKQY
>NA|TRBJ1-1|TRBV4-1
ASSQGRGARKMGGGTEAF
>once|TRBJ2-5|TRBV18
ASSSDRDETQY
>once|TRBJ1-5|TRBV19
ASSKRNQPQH
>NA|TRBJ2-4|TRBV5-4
ASSSSRQPIAKNIQY
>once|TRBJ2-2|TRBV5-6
ASSFSSGPNTGELF
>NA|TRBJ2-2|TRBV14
ASSQEWASGELF
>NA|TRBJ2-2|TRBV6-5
ASTGGRNTGELF
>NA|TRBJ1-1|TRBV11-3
ASSWGQGNTEAF
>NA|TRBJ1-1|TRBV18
ASSPTGANTEAF